This T cell receptor beta chain was recorded in a study of CD8+ T cells in alopecia areata. Study overall: Oral tofacitinib, 5 to 10 mg twice daily, was given in an open-label trial.

In germline, CDR1 is KGHSH, CDR2 LQKENI. Trimming pared 4 bases from V and 2 bases from J, leaving 6 bases between. There are 13 residues in the CDR3. As to this clone: Its antigen is as yet unknown.

Isolated RNA was reverse transcribed into cDNA used as the sequencing template. Clones were sequenced by immunoSEQ multiplex PCR, and TCRdb holds only the in-frame ones, with some missing. The sample records hundreds of thousands of clones, about three fifths being singletons. PBMCs, the starting material, were the source of sorted CD4+ and CD8+ T cells. Regarding the study as a whole: Higher clonality and more expanded CD8+ clones appeared in lesional than normal scalp.

Source: CD4+ T cells sorted from blood, taken at week 0. This chain joins TRBV18 and TRBJ1-5; D possibly corresponds to TRBD1 (6 bases). This TCR derives from a human donor with alopecia areata. DNA for the CDR3: TGTGCCAGCTCACGGGGGCGCAATCAGCCCCAGCATTTT. It codes for CASSRGRNQPQHF.